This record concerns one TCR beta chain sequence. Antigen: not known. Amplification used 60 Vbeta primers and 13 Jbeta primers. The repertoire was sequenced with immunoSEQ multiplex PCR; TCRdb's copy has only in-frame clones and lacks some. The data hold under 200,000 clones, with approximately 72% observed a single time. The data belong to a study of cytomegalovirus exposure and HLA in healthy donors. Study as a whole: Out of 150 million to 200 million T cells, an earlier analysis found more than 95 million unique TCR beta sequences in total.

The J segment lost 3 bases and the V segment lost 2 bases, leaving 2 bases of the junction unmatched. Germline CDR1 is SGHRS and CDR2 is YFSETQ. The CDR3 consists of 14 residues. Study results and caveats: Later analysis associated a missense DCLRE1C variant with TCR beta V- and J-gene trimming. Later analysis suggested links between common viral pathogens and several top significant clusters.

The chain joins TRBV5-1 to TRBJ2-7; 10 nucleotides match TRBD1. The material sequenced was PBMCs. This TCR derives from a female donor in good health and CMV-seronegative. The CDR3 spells CASSFGTGVYEQYF. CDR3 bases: TGCGCCAGCAGCTTCGGGACAGGGGTCTACGAGCAGTACTTC.